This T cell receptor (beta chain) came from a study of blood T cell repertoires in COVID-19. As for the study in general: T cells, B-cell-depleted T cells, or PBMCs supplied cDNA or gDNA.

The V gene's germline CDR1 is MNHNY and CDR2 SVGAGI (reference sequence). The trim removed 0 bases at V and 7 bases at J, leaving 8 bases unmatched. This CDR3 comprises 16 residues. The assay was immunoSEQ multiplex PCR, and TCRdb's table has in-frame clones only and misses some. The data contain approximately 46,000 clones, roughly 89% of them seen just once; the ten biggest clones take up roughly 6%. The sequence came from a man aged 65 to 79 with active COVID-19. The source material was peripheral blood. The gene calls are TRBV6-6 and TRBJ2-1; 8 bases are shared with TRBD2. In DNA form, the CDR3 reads TGTGCCAGCAGTTACTCGGCGGGGGGCCCGAGGAATGAGCAGTTCTTC. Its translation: CASSYSAGGPRNEQFF.